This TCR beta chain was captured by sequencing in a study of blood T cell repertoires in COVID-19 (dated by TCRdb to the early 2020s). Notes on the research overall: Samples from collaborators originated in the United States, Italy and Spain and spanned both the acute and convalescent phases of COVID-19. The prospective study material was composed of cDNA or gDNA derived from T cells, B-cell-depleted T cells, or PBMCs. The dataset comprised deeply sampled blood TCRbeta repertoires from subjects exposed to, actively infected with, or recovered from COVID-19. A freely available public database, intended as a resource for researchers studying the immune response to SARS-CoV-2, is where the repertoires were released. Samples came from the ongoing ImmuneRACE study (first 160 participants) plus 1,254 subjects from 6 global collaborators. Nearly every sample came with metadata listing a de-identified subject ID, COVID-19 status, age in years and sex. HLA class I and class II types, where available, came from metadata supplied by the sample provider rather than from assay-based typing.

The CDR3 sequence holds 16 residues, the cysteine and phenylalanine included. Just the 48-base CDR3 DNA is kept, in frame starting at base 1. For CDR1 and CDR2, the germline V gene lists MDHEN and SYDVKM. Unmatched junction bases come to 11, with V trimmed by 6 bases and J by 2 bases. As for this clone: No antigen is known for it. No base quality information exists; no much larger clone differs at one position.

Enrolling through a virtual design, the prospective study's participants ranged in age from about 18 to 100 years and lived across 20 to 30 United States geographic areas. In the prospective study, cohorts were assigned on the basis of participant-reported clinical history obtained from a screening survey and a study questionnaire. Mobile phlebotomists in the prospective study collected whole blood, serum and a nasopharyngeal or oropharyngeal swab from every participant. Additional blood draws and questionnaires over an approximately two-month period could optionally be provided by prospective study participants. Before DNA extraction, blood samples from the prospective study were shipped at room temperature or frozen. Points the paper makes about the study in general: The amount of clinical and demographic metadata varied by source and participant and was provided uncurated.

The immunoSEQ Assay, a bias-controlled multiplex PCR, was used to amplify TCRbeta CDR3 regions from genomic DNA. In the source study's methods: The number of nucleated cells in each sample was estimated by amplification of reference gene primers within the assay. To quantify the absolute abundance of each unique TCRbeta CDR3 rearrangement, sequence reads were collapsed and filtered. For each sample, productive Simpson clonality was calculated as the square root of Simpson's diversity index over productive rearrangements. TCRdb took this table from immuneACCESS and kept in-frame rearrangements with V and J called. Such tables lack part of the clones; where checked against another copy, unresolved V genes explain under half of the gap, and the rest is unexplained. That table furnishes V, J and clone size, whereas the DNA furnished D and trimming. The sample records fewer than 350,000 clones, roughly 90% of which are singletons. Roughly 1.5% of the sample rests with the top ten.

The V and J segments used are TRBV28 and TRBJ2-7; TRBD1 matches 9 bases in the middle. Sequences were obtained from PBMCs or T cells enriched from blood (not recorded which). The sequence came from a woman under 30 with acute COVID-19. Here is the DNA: TGTGCCAGCAGCCTAACCGGGACAGGGTCCCCCTACGAGCAGTACTTC. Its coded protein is CASSLTGTGSPYEQYF.